This TCR beta chain was sequenced during a study of blood T cell repertoires in COVID-19. The protocol was immunoSEQ multiplex PCR, while the TCRdb copy is restricted to in-frame clones and leaves out a portion. Of about 430,000 clones in the sample, roughly 89% were seen once. The clonotype comes from a man aged 18 to 29 with COVID-19, enrolled during active disease. Sequencing was done on a sample of peripheral blood.

The DNA of the CDR3 is TGTGCCAGCAGCTATTATCCCGGGAACTCCTACGAGCAGTACTTC. Amino acid sequence: CASSYYPGNSYEQYF. V gene TRBV5-6 combines with J gene TRBJ2-7, with TRBD2 as a possible D gene (5 bases). CDR3 length: 15 residues. V lost 3 bases to trimming and J lost 0 bases, with 13 bases between them. Per the germline V gene, CDR1 is SGHDT and CDR2 is YYEEEE.